This T cell receptor (beta chain) appears in the sequencing data of a study of neurological immune-mediated disorders. The cDNA came from 5'RACE, which used 10-nucleotide random UMIs. A single record per CDR3 protein comes from TCRdb applying MiXCR to the 5' RACE reads. Counted here are about 80,000 distinct CDR3 sequences, about 5.6% occurring once; the ten biggest clones make up approximately 7.9%. The CDR3 runs to 15 residues. The germline gives CDR1 SGHAT, CDR2 FQDESV (reference sequence). V lost 5 bases and J lost 1; bases outside the gene matches: 4. General observations from the study: The most TCR clonal expansion was seen in HTLV-1-associated myelopathy, and the least was seen in multiple sclerosis, which fell below healthy controls.

Remarks on this clonotype: Its cognate antigen is unknown.

Time point reported: longitudinal time-point 2. Sequenced input: PBMCs. The receptor's source is an older woman with multiple sclerosis. The chain couples TRBV11-1 to TRBJ2-2, with 7 bases aligning to TRBD1. In DNA form, the CDR3 reads TGTGCCAGCAGCGCCTGGGACAGGAACACCGGGGAGCTGTTTTTT. This gives the protein CASSAWDRNTGELFF.